The 8 T cell receptor beta chains in this list originate from one sample, sequenced in a study of OX40 agonist ivuxolimab in advanced cancers. Library generation was performed with the immunoSEQ multiplex PCR assay. This immuneACCESS table, as held by TCRdb, lists in-frame sequences with V and J called but not all clones. Of the missing ones, under half trace to an unresolved V gene in checked studies; the others have no known cause. Counted in this sample were about 79,000 clones; around 90% of them appeared once. About 3.8% of the sample comes from the top ten. The specimen comprised CD4+ or CD8+ T cells sorted from blood, sampled in a trial of the OX40 agonist ivuxolimab. The receptors come from an adult with an advanced solid tumor such as melanoma, head and neck, liver or kidney cancer.

The chain has TRBV5-6 and TRBJ2-7; D remains ambiguous. CDR1 is SGHDT and CDR2 is YYEEEE in the germline V gene. The CDR3 is 13 amino acids. Trimming left V 3 bases short and J 3 bases short, with 10 bases between. The CDR3 bases are TGTGCCAGCAGCTCCTGGGGATACTACGAGCAGTACTTC. Protein: CASSSWGYYEQYF. The variable domain in full, completed from reference TRBV5-6 and TRBJ2-7, reads DAGVTQSPTHLIKTRGQQVTLRCSPKSGHDTVSWYQQALGQGPQFIFQYYEEEERQRGNFPDRFSGHQFPNYSSELNVNALLLGDSALYLCASSSWGYYEQYFGPGTRLTVT.

The chain combines TRBV6-5 with TRBJ1-2; 8 positions match TRBD1. This CDR3 region has 15 residues. V dropped 5 bases and J dropped 5; count of bases not matched to a gene: 10. The V gene's germline CDR1 is MNHEY and CDR2 SVGAGI. CDR3 amino acids: CASSRGTGPLYGYTF. Here the CDR3 DNA reads TGTGCCAGCAGTCGCGGGACAGGCCCGCTTTATGGCTACACCTTC.

This CDR3 reads CASSLAPVSTDTQYF. The CDR3 DNA is TGTGCCAGCAGCTTGGCCCCAGTAAGCACAGATACGCAGTATTTT. The rearrangement links TRBV5-4 to TRBJ2-3; no reliable D call. The V gene's germline CDR1 is SGHNT and CDR2 YYREEE (reference sequence). Between the trimmed V and J ends, which lost 0 bases and 0 bases, there was a span of 8 bases. The CDR3 sequence is 15 residues long.

The chain joins TRBV1 to TRBJ2-2; the table gives TRBD2 as D, unverified against the DNA. TRBV1 is an annotated pseudogene. This CDR3 comprises 21 residues. Here the CDR3 reads CTSSQRPLRTSGSSGTGELFF. DNA of the CDR3: TGCACCAGCAGCCAAAGGCCCCTACGGACTAGCGGGAGTTCGGGCACCGGGGAGCTGTTTTTT.

This clone was counted once. V usage is TRBV5-1 and J usage is TRBJ2-5; no clear D gene. Trimming left V 0 bases short and J 5 bases short, with 8 bases between. The CDR3 runs to 13 residues. Germline V lookup: CDR1 SGHRS, CDR2 YFSETQ. CDR3 nucleotide sequence: TGCGCCAGCAGCTTGGGACTGAGGGAGACCCAGTACTTC. It translates to CASSLGLRETQYF.

This clone was seen a single time. The rearrangement joins TRBV6-1 to TRBJ1-6; D gene uncertain. The CDR3 length is 14 residues. V was shortened by 1 base and J by 14 bases, with 15 bases between the two germline ends. CDR1 and CDR2 (germline): MNHNS, SASEGT. CDR3 sequence: CASSEGEFLSTLHF. The CDR3 nucleotides are TGTGCCAGCAGTGAAGGGGAGTTTTTATCGACCCTCCACTTT.

The rearrangement joins TRBV7-9 to TRBJ2-1, with a possible D match to TRBD1 (5 bases). Germline V gene lookup returns CDR1 SEHNR and CDR2 FQNEAQ (reference sequence). V shed 5 bases and J shed 10 bases, with 21 bases lying between them. This CDR3 comprises 15 residues. The CDR3 coding sequence is TGTGCCAGCAGCCCGCGTTCTCTGGGGCTTTACGAGCAGTTCTTC. Translating it yields CASSPRSLGLYEQFF.

The chain recombines TRBV5-6 with TRBJ2-5, with D possibly TRBD1 on 7 matching bases. The germline V and J ends were trimmed by 4 bases and 4 bases, with 17 bases remaining between them. The CDR3 is 15 residues long. Germline assignment: CDR1 SGHDT and CDR2 YYEEEE. The CDR3 sequence: CASSRQGLVGETQYF. The CDR3 coding sequence is TGTGCCAGCAGCCGACAGGGACTCGTCGGAGAGACCCAGTACTTC.